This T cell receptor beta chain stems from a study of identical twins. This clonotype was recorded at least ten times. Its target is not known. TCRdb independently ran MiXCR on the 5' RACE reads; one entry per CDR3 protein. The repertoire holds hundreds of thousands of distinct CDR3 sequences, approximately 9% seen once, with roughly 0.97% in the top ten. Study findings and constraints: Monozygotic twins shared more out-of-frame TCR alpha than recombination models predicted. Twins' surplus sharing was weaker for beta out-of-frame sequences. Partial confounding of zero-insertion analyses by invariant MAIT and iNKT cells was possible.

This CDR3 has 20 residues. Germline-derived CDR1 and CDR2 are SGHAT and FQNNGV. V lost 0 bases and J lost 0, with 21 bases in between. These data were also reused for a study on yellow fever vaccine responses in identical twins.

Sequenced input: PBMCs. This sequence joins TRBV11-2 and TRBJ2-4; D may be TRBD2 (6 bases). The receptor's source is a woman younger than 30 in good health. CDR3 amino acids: CASSLETGTQMKIAKNIQYF. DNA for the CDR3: TGTGCCAGCAGCTTAGAAACCGGGACTCAAATGAAAATAGCCAAAAACATTCAGTACTTC.